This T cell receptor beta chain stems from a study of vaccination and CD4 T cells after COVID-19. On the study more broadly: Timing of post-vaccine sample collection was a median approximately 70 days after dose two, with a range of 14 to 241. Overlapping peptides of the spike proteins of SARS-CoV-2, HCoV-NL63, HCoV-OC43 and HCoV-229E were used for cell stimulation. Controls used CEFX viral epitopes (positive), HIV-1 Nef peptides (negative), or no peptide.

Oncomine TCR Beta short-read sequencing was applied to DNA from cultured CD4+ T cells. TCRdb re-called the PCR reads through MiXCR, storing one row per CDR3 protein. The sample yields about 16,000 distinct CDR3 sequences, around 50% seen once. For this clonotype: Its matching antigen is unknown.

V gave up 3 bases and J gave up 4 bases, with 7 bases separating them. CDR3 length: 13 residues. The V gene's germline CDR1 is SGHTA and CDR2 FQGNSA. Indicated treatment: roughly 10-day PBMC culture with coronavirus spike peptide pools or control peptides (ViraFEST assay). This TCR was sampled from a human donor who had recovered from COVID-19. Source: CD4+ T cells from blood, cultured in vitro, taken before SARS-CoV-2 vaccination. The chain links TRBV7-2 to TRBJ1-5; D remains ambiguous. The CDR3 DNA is TGTGCCAGCAGCTTGGGGTGGAATCAGCCCCAGCATTTT. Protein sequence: CASSLGWNQPQHF.